This TCR beta chain was observed in a study of memory CD4+ T cells and cytomegalovirus serostatus. Overall study findings and caveats: Each of fewer than 80 CMV-associated TCRbeta sequences occurred in one to five individuals. Repertoires predicted CMV serostatus with median bootstrapped AUC of approximately 0.94.

About this clone: Its antigen is unknown.

Single viable CD3+CD4+CD8-CD45RO+ cells were sorted as the memory CD4+ T cells. The CDR3 sequence is 16 residues long. Germline lookup yields CDR1 MDHEN and CDR2 SYDVKM. The V gene lost 6 bases and the J gene lost 4 bases, with 19 bases spanning the gap. The method was immunoSEQ multiplex PCR; TCRdb's version includes in-frame clones alone and lacks a portion of them. The sample yields fewer than 40,000 clones, 65% to 80% seen once. The receptor was isolated from an adult in good health and CMV-seropositive. The sample was memory CD4+ T cells from blood. The rearrangement links TRBV28 to TRBJ1-3, with TRBD1 as a possible D gene (6 bases). The CDR3 bases are TGTGCCAGCAGCCCACCCAGGGGTCTTCAAGGAAACACCATATATTTT. Encoded protein: CASSPPRGLQGNTIYF.